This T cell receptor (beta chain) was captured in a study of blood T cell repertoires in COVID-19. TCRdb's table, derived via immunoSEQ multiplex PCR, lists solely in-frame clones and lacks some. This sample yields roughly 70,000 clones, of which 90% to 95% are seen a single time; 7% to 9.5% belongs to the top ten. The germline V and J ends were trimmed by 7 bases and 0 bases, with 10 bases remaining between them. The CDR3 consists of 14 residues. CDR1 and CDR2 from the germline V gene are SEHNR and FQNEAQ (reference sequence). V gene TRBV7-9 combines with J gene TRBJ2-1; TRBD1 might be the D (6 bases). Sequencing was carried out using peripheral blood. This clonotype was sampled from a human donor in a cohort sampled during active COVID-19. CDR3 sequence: CASTQGSSYNEQFF. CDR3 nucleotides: TGTGCCAGCACTCAGGGGAGCTCCTACAATGAGCAGTTCTTC.